This T cell receptor beta chain is drawn from a study of shared clonotypes between healthy human individuals (dated by TCRdb to 2018 to 2021). Context from the whole study: The cohort included a few men and two women between 18 and 49 years of age. To estimate repertoire size and how much clonotypes are shared between individuals, the study performed deep sequencing of blood TCR repertoires from roughly five healthy adults. Libraries were prepared and TCR repertoires were sequenced by different laboratories using diverse techniques, in order to increase sequencing depth and limit assay-specific biases. Each donor's leukapheresis produced roughly between roughly 0.85 and 9 billion PBMCs. On the study overall, not on this receptor specifically: Pairwise subsampling indicated that sequencing depth was expected to affect the degree of clonotype sharing among donors. Because the study included a small number of donors, the genetic and exposure-history diversity represented was limited. Sampling was restricted to blood, and TCR repertoires in tissue are likely to differ from TCR repertoires in blood.

Donors were healthy HIV-negative adults with no recently reported acute infections or vaccinations. All donors were Caucasian adults living in Nashville, Tennessee, USA. For unsorted samples, some 100 million PBMCs were counted, and genomic DNA was extracted using the QIAamp DNA Blood Mini kit. Blood was collected by leukapheresis, and PBMCs were isolated by Ficoll-Histopaque density gradient centrifugation and then cryopreserved in liquid nitrogen vapor phase. Using the deep immunoSEQ assay, multiplex PCR amplified TCR CDR3 regions from genomic DNA. For each cell subset, the extracted genomic DNA was distributed evenly across all wells of several immunoSEQ 96-well plates, and each plate served as one replicate. For unsorted PBMC, approximately 0.3 ug genomic DNA, equal to about 29,000 T cell genomes, was loaded into each replicate PCR. Ten immunoSEQ deep assay plates were used to sequence unsorted PBMC genomic DNA. Purified libraries were quantified with a Qubit 3.0 fluorometer, sized on a Bioanalyzer 2100, and re-quantified with the KAPA Library Quantification kit. Every immunoSEQ 96-well plate was sequenced on a dedicated single-read 150-cycle Illumina NextSeq 550 flow cell. The original methods were these. Because only junctional sequences without quality scores were contained in the immunoSEQ output, filtering matching that applied to full-length reads could not be performed. To assign V/J genes and CDR3, sequences were annotated using PyIR, a Python wrapper for IgBLAST v1.9, with IMGT germline references. Reads with weak V/J assignments (E-value above 1e-6), missing CDR3, stop codons, out-of-frame junctions, or ambiguous translated residues were removed. V3J clonotypes were defined by identical inferred V gene, J gene, and CDR3 amino acid sequence. Percentage overlap between repertoires was calculated by dividing the number of shared unique clonotypes by the size of the smaller repertoire. RTK rarefaction, the Chao1 estimator, and Recon v2.1 estimates of unobserved clonotypes were used to assess repertoire richness. TCRdb carries this immuneACCESS record with in-frame sequences only. Its versions omit some clonotypes, under half of them owing to an unresolved V gene in the studies checked, with the rest unexplained. The V and J calls and clone size come from that table; D and trimming were worked out from the DNA. The sample table records around 480,000 clones; about 80% of these occur just once. 9.5% to 15% of the sample comes from the top ten.

Per the germline V gene, SGHTA is the CDR1 and FQGNSA is the CDR2. The CDR3 numbers 15 residues from cysteine through phenylalanine. Here the CDR3 DNA is all that survives: 45 bases in frame from base 1. A note on this clone: The antigen this receptor binds is unknown. This clone may be a read error of a much larger clone one base away. Other DNA sequences in this sample translate to the same CDR3.

The sequence came from a woman between 35 and 50 years old in good health. Some clones in this sample may be carry-over from other donors' samples. The specimen was PBMCs. The receptor chain draws on TRBV7-2 and TRBJ2-1; the D gene is perhaps TRBD2, on 5 matching bases. The CDR3 loop reads CASSLDRTHYNEQFF. The DNA sequence is given as TGTGCCAGCAGCTTAGATCGGACTCACTACAATGAACAGTTCTTC.